The 10 T cell receptor beta chains below come from one sample, sequenced in a study of CD8 T cells in ankylosing spondylitis (dated by TCRdb to 2016 to 2017). The library was prepared using 5' RACE. Sequencing used an Illumina HiSeq 2500. Using fastp trimming at Q25 and MiXCR clonotype assembly, TCRdb reanalyzed the public sequencing data and kept in-frame beta chains. Rows with one shared CDR3 protein collapse into an entry with the most common genes and DNA. The sample table holds about 240,000 distinct CDR3 sequences, of which about 10% were seen once. The ten largest account for roughly 2.5% of the sample. The source material was blood, either unsorted or a sorted T cell fraction (not recorded which). Receptors were obtained from a male donor with ankylosing spondylitis or in good health (not recorded which).

The table lists this clonotype with a few counts. The gene calls are TRBV7-9 and TRBJ1-6; 7 bases line up with TRBD1. Germline CDR1 SEHNR, CDR2 FQNEAQ (reference sequence). The CDR3 has 14 amino acids. V lost 9 bases, J lost 5 bases, and 7 bases stayed unmatched. CDR3 protein: CASQPGTDNSPLHF. The CDR3 coding sequence is TGTGCCAGTCAACCCGGGACAGATAATTCACCCCTCCACTTT.

The chain is built from TRBV20-1 and TRBJ2-6; a weak D match, TRBD1 (6 bases). The CDR3 extends over 18 amino acids. CDR1 is DFQATT, CDR2 SNEGSKA, per germline (reference sequence). The CDR3 sequence is CWAPRPGTTLSGANVLTF. CDR3 DNA sequence: TGCTGGGCCCCGAGGCCGGGGACAACCCTCTCTGGGGCCAACGTCCTGACTTTC.

This clonotype appeared many times. The chain joins TRBV7-2 to TRBJ2-7; D uncertain. The CDR3 is 13 amino acids. The V gene's germline CDR1 is SGHTA and CDR2 FQGNSA. Trimming removed 0 bases from V and 5 bases from J, with 8 bases in between. Here the CDR3 reads CASSLAARDEQYF. The CDR3 bases are TGTGCCAGCAGCTTAGCGGCTAGGGACGAGCAGTACTTC.

This clonotype has only a few counts. The J gene is TRBJ1-4, the V gene TRBV11-3; D remains ambiguous. CDR3 length: 14 residues. V dropped 4 bases and J dropped 5 bases, with 11 bases sitting between them. Germline CDR1 is SGHNT and CDR2 is YENEEA. The CDR3 DNA reads as TGTGCCAGCAGCTCGATGATGGGGAATGAAAAACTGTTTTTT. Protein sequence: CASSSMMGNEKLFF.

There are a few counts of this clonotype. The rearrangement joins TRBV7-9 to TRBJ1-4; no firm D call. The V gene lost 5 bases and the J gene lost 0 bases, with 7 bases spanning the gap. CDR3 length: 14 amino acids. The germline V gene has CDR1 SEHNR and CDR2 FQNEAQ (reference sequence). The CDR3 loop reads CASSAGTTNEKLFF. The CDR3 DNA reads TGTGCCAGCAGCGCAGGAACAACTAATGAAAAACTGTTTTTT.

This clonotype was picked up a small number of times. The chain employs TRBV9 and TRBJ2-7, with D hard to call. V was cut by 0 bases and J by 0 bases, with 16 bases left in between. Germline CDR1 and CDR2: SGDLS and YYNGEE. The CDR3 spans 17 residues. The CDR3 protein is CASSVGLVGQNSYEQYF. The CDR3 nucleotides are TGTGCCAGCAGCGTAGGGTTGGTCGGGCAAAACTCCTACGAGCAGTACTTC. Supplemented by reference TRBV9 and TRBJ2-7, the full variable domain reads DSGVTQTPKHLITATGQRVTLRCSPRSGDLSVYWYQQSLDQGLQFLIQYYNGEERAKGNILERFSAQQFPDLHSELNLSSLELGDSALYFCASSVGLVGQNSYEQYFGPGTRLTVT.

This clonotype has ten or more counts. The rearrangement links TRBV29-1 to TRBJ2-7; 8 positions match TRBD1. The CDR3 extends over 13 amino acids. Looked up from germline, CDR1 is SQVTM and CDR2 is ANQGSEA. Trimming removed 7 bases from V and 7 bases from J; junction bases left unmatched: 12. The CDR3 DNA follows: TGCAGCGGGGGCGACAGGGGATCGGGAGAGCAGTACTTC. Its protein is CSGGDRGSGEQYF.

The V call is TRBV10-1, the J call TRBJ2-3; D remains unclear. Germline values: CDR1 WNHNN, CDR2 SYGVQD (reference sequence). This CDR3 has 13 residues. V shed 5 bases and J shed 3 bases, with 9 bases lying between them. The CDR3 reads CASSISETDTQYF. As DNA, the CDR3 is TGCGCCAGCAGTATTTCGGAGACAGATACGCAGTATTTT.

This clonotype was detected ten times or more. This chain joins TRBV4-2 and TRBJ2-4, with 10 bases matching TRBD1. The germline V gene has CDR1 LGHNA and CDR2 YNFKEQ. The J segment lost 8 bases and the V segment lost 1 base, leaving 8 bases of the junction unmatched. This CDR3 is built from 16 residues. Here the CDR3 DNA reads TGTGCCAGCAGCCAAGTAGTGGGACAGGGGATGGACATTCAGTACTTC. It yields the protein CASSQVVGQGMDIQYF.

This clonotype was detected many times. This rearrangement joins TRBV20-1 to TRBJ1-2; no definite D call. Germline loops: CDR1 DFQATT, CDR2 SNEGSKA (reference sequence). The CDR3 runs 12 residues. The V and J ends lost 7 bases and 0 bases respectively, with 9 bases between them. CDR3 DNA: TGCAGTGAGGCAGATACTAACTATGGCTACACCTTC. As protein: CSEADTNYGYTF.